This T cell receptor (beta chain) was identified in a study of blood T cell repertoires in COVID-19. Study-level information: Researchers got acute and convalescent COVID-19 samples from the United States, Italy and Spain. PBMCs, B-cell-depleted T cells, or T cells provided the cDNA or gDNA that made up the material.

Seattle cases were enrolled at active infection and followed longitudinally. The CDR3 has 13 amino acids. CDR1 and CDR2 from the germline V gene are SGHNT and YENEEA. J was trimmed by 14 bases and V by 4 bases; bases with no gene match: 13. Original processing methods: How many nucleated cells were present was estimated from reference gene primer amplification. Generated by immunoSEQ multiplex PCR, the TCRdb table keeps only in-frame clones and is missing some. That table furnishes V, J and clone size, whereas the DNA furnished D and trimming. Of some 200,000 clones listed, 80% to 90% were seen once; the top ten hold approximately 10%.

The material sequenced was peripheral blood. The TCR was taken from a woman aged 40 to 49 with COVID-19, enrolled during active disease. J is TRBJ1-2 and V is TRBV11-3; 7 bases match TRBD1. DNA for the CDR3: TGTGCCAGCAGCTCCCAGACAGGGAACGGTTTGACCTTC. Its protein product is CASSSQTGNGLTF.